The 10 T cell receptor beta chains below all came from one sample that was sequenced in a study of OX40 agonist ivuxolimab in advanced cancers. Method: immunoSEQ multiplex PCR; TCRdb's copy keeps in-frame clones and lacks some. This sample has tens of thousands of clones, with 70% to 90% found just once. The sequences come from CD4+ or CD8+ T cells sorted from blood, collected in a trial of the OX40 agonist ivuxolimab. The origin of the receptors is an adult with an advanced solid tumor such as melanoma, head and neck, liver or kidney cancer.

The CDR3 DNA reads as TGTGCCAGCAGGAAGGGGTACACTGAAGCTTTCTTT. Protein product: CASRKGYTEAFF. The chain employs TRBV7-9 and TRBJ1-1, with D possibly matching TRBD1 (5 bases). Germline lookup yields CDR1 SEHNR and CDR2 FQNEAQ (reference sequence). V was trimmed by 6 bases and J by 3 bases, leaving 8 bases between them. The CDR3 contains 12 residues.

CDR3 sequence: CASSLDSIPSGMPYNEQFF. As DNA, the CDR3 is TGTGCCAGCAGCTTAGATTCTATCCCTAGCGGGATGCCTTACAATGAGCAGTTCTTC. This rearrangement joins TRBV7-2 to TRBJ2-1; 9 bases fit TRBD2. With V trimmed by 1 base and J by 4 bases, 14 bases remained unmatched. CDR1 and CDR2 (germline): SGHTA, FQGNSA. CDR3 size: 19 residues.

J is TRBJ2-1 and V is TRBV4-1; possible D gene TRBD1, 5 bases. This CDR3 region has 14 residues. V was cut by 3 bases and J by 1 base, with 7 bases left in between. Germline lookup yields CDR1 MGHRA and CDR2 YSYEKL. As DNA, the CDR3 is TGCGCCAGCAGCCATACAGGTTCCTACAATGAGCAGTTCTTC. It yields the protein CASSHTGSYNEQFF.

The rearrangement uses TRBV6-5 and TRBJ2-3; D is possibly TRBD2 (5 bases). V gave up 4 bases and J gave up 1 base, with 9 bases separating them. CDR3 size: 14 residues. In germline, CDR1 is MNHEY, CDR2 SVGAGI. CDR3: CASSSAGGTDTQYF. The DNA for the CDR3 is TGTGCCAGCAGTTCAGCCGGGGGCACAGATACGCAGTATTTT.

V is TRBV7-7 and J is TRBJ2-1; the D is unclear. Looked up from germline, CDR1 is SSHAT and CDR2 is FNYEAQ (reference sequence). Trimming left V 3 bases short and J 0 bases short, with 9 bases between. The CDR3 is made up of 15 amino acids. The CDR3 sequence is CASSFAQSSYNEQFF. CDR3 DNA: TGTGCCAGCAGCTTTGCCCAGAGCTCCTACAATGAGCAGTTCTTC.

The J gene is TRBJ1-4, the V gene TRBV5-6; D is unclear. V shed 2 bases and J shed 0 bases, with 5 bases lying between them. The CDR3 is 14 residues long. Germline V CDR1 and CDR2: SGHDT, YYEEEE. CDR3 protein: CASSFQPTNEKLFF. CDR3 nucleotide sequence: TGTGCCAGCAGCTTTCAGCCAACTAATGAAAAACTGTTTTTT.

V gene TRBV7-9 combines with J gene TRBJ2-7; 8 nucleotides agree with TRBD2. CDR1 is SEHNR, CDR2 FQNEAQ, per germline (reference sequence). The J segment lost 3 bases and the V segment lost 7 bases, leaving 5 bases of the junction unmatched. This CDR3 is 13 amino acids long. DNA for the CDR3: TGTGCCAGCACCGGGGGGGACGTCTACGAGCAGTACTTC. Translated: CASTGGDVYEQYF.

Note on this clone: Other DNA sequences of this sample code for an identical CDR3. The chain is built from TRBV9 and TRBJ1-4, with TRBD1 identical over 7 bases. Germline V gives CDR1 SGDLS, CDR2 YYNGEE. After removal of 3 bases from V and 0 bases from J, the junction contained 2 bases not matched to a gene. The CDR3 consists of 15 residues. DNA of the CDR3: TGTGCCAGCAGCGCGGGGACAGCAACTAATGAAAAACTGTTTTTT. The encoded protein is CASSAGTATNEKLFF.

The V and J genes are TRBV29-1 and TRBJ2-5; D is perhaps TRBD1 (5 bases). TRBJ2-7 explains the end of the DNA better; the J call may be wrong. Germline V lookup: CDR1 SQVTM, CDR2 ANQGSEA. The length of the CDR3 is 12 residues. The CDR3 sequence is CSVRVRAYEQYF. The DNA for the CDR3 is TGCAGCGTTCGGGTCAGGGCATACGAGCAGTACTTC.

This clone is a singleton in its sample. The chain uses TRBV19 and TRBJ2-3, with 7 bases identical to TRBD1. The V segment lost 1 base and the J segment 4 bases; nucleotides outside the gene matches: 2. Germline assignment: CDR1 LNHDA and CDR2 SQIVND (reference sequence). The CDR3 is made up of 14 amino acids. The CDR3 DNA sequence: TGTGCCAGTAGTATAGTCGGACAGGCAGATACGCAGTATTTT. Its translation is CASSIVGQADTQYF.